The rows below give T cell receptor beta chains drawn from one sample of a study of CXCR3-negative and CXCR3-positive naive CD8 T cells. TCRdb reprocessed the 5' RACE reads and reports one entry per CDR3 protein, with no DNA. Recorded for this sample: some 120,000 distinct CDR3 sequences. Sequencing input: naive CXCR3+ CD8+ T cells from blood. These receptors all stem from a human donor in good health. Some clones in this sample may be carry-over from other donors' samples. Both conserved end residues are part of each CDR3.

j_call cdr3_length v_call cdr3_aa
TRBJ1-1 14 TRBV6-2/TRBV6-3 CASSYSGRYTEAFF
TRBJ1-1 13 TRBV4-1 CASSHSRNTEAFF
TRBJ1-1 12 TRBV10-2 CASSESGPAAFF
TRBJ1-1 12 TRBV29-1 CSADRANTEAFF
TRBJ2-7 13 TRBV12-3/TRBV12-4 CASSFQGYSEQYF
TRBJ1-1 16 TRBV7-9 CASSSQTGVWVTEAFF
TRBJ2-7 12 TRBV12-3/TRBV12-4 CASCGTSVEQYF
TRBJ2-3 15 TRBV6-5 CASSYSGLNTDTQYF
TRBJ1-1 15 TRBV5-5 CASSRGTGVNTEAFF
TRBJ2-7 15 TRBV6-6 CASSEQPGQGYEQYF
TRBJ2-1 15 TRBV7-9 CASSVGDWEYNEQFF
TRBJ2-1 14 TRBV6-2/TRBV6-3 CASSYSQGYNEQFF
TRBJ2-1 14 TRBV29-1 CSVEKQGTYNEQFF
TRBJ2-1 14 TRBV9 CASSGTAELDEQFF
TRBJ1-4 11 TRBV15 CATSVNGKLFF
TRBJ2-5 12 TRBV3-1 CASSQGWETQYF
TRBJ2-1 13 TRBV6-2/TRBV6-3 CASSYEQREGRFF
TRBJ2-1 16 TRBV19 CASTKEGTGTYNEQFF
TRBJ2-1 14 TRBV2 CASSEEVGDNEQFF
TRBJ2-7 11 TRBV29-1 CSVEDIYEQYF
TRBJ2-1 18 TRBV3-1 CASSQGPGTSGEYNEQFF
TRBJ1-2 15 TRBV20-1 CSARGPGTGTYGYTF
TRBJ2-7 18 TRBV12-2 CASRLLAVRGRRGGEQYF
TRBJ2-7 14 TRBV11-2 CASSFGQGVFEQYF
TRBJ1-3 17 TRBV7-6 CASSSGAAYNFGNTIYF
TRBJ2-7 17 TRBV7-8 CASSLDYRSGGDYEQYF
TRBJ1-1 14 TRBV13 CASSLEPSNTEAFF